This TCR beta chain was sequenced during a study of CD8 T cells in Susac syndrome. The table lists this clonotype with a count of one. The V end was cut by 5 bases, the J end by 6 bases, with 11 bases between. Germline V gene sequence: CDR1 SQVTM, CDR2 ANQGSEA. The CDR3 has 12 residues. Negative magnetic isolation gave CD8+ and CD4+ cells; FACS enriched CD8+ TEMRA. With random hexamers, 0.5 to 1 ug RNA was reverse transcribed. Across 54 Vbeta and 13 Jbeta, TCR beta CDR3 was amplified with immunoSEQ multiplex PCR. TCRdb redid the calling of the immunoSEQ multiplex PCR reads with MiXCR, one entry per CDR3 protein. Of roughly 150,000 distinct CDR3 sequences listed, around 95% were seen once; the top ten hold 0.15%.

The material sequenced was CD8+ T cells from PBMCs. This sequence was found in a human donor with multiple sclerosis. This chain connects TRBV29-1 to TRBJ2-1, with a tentative D call TRBD2 (6 bases). The CDR3 spells CSVTAGLNEQFF. CDR3 sequence (DNA): TGCAGCGTTACGGCGGGGCTCAATGAGCAGTTCTTC.